Below are 8 T cell receptor beta chains sequenced from a single sample in a study of tumor and adjacent non-tumor tissue in lung cancer (dated by TCRdb to 2017 to 2018). The library was produced with multiplex PCR. Sequencing was performed on an Illumina HiSeq 2500. TCRbeta libraries were built by three rounds of nested PCR using primers (Table S4), following protocols modified from ARM-PCR. In-frame beta chains were kept once TCRdb had trimmed the public reads at Q25 with fastp and called clones with MiXCR. Under each unique CDR3 protein, matching rows form one entry showing the most common genes and DNA. Recorded for this sample are approximately 120,000 distinct CDR3 sequences; more than 60% of them occurred a single time. The ten largest clones add up to 37% of the sample. RNA was extracted from bulk unsorted tissue and checked for quality with a NanoDrop ND-1000 and an Agilent 2100. The sequencing sample was made of lung tumor tissue. These receptors were obtained from a woman in her sixties or seventies with non-small cell lung cancer.

The chain uses TRBV11-2 and TRBJ2-2; D gene ambiguous. The CDR3 length is 15 residues. With 1 base removed from V and 6 bases from J, the gap between germline ends came to 12 bases. Looked up from germline, CDR1 is SGHAT and CDR2 is FQNNGV. CDR3 sequence reads: CASSLVPASAGELFF. The CDR3, as DNA: TGTGCCAGCAGCTTAGTCCCGGCCAGCGCCGGGGAGCTGTTTTTT.

On this clonotype: The conserved closing phenylalanine or tryptophan is absent in this CDR3, likely reflecting a read error. The chain carries TRBV20-1 and TRBJ2-2, with D perhaps TRBD2 (6 bases). CDR1 and CDR2 from the germline V gene are DFQATT and SNEGSKA (reference sequence). This CDR3 has 12 amino acids. This CDR3 is CSTRDSTGELFV. As DNA, the CDR3 is TGCAGTACTAGGGACTCCACCGGGGAGCTGTTTGTT.

This clonotype came up many times. The chain is built from TRBV10-3 and TRBJ2-3; maybe TRBD2 (5 bases). The CDR3 consists of 15 residues. V was pared by 3 bases and J by 0 bases, with 10 bases between. Germline V gene data show CDR1 as ENHRY and CDR2 as SYGVKD. The CDR3 nucleotides read TGTGCCATCAGTGAACCGGAGCGGAGCACAGATACGCAGTATTTT. Translated: CAISEPERSTDTQYF.

This chain links TRBV29-1 with TRBJ2-3, with D unclear. CDR3 size: 12 residues. Germline assignment: CDR1 SQVTM and CDR2 ANQGSEA. Trimming stripped 1 base from V and 6 bases from J, with 8 bases between. The CDR3 sequence is CSVEGLRDTQYF. CDR3 nucleotides: TGCAGCGTTGAAGGTCTGCGCGATACGCAGTATTTT.

The chain combines TRBV5-6 with TRBJ1-2; 7 bases map to TRBD1. Germline V gene data show CDR1 as SGHDT and CDR2 as YYEEEE. The CDR3 totals 15 residues. J lost 5 bases, V lost 5 bases, and 12 bases had no gene match. The CDR3 DNA reads TGTGCCAGCAGTCCCCGGACAGGAAGCTGGTATGGCTACACCTTC. This sequence encodes CASSPRTGSWYGYTF.

As to this clonotype: A junction end diverges from the germline sequence, so it may reflect a read error. The genes are TRBV6-6 and TRBJ1-1; D gene ambiguous. Per the germline V gene, CDR1 is MNHNY and CDR2 is SVGAGI (reference sequence). The CDR3 runs 15 residues. The CDR3 DNA sequence: TGTGCCATCAGCTGGGAAACGACGGGTGACACTGTAGCTTTCTTT. This translates into CAISWETTGDTVAFF.

With regard to this clonotype: One base away lies a much larger clone, so this may be a sequencing read error. CDR3 bases: TGTGCCAGCAGCCCTGAGGGGGCGATGTCCATTGAAGCTTTCTTT. It encodes CASSPEGAMSIEAFF. The V and J genes are TRBV6-5 and TRBJ1-1; 7 nucleotides match TRBD1. V trimming: 6 bases; J trimming: 7 bases; junction bases outside the gene matches: 14. This CDR3 spans 15 amino acids. In germline, CDR1 is MNHEY, CDR2 SVGAGI.

This chain connects TRBV11-1 to TRBJ2-3; 7 bases match TRBD2. This CDR3 has 17 residues. Trimming cost V 11 bases and J 0 bases; bases outside gene matches: 17. Per germline, CDR1 SGHAT and CDR2 FQDESV (reference sequence). CDR3 nucleotides: TGTGCCGTAGCTCCCCCCTGGGGGGGGGGAAGCACAGATACGCAGTATTTT. Protein product: CAVAPPWGGGSTDTQYF.